This T cell receptor beta chain was found in a study of blood T cell repertoires in COVID-19. In the study overall: Samples of COVID-19 (acute and convalescent) were obtained from the United States, Italy and Spain. Sample material is recorded as cDNA or gDNA derived from T cells, B-cell-depleted T cells, or PBMCs.

The V segment lost 6 bases and the J segment 7 bases; nucleotides outside the gene matches: 10. The CDR3 sequence is 16 residues long. Per germline, CDR1 MDHEN and CDR2 SYDVKM. In the original analysis: How many nucleated cells were present was estimated from reference gene primer amplification. Generated by immunoSEQ multiplex PCR, the TCRdb table keeps only in-frame clones and is missing some. The V and J calls and the clone size are those of that table, but D and trimming were determined from the DNA. The sample holds over 95,000 clones, 81% seen once. The specimen was peripheral blood. The clonotype was recovered from a man aged 50 or older with acute or convalescent COVID-19. This chain connects TRBV28 to TRBJ1-6; 9 nucleotides agree with TRBD1. The CDR3 is CASRPKQGAPNSPLHF. The CDR3 bases are TGTGCCAGCAGGCCCAAACAGGGGGCGCCCAATTCACCCCTCCACTTT.